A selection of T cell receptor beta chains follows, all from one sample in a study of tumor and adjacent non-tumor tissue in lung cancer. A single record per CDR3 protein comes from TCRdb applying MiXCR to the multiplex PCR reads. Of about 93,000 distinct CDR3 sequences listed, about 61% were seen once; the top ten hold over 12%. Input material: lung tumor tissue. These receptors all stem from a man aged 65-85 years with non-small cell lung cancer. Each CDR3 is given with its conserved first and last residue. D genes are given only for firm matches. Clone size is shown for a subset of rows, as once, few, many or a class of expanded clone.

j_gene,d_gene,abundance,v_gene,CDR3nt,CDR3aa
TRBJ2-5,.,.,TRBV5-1,TGCGTCAGCAGCGTGGAGGGGATAGGAATGGAGACCCAGTACTTC,CVSSVEGIGMETQYF
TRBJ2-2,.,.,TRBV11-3,TGTGCCAGCAGCCCAGAGACCGCGGCGAACACTGGGGAGCTGTTTTTT,CASSPETAANTGELFF
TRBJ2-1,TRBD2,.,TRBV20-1,TGCAGTTTTACTAGCGGGGGCAGTGAGCAGTTCTTC,CSFTSGGSEQFF
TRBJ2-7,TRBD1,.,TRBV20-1,TGCAGTGCCGACGGGACAGGGATATTCTACGAACAGCACTTC,CSADGTGIFYEQHF
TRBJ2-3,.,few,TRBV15,TGTGCCACCAGCAGAGATTCCCGGGTAACAGATACGCAGTATTTT,CATSRDSRVTDTQYF
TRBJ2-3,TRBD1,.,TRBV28,TGTTCCAGCAGCATGATAGGACAGGTCACAGATACGCAGTATTTT,CSSSMIGQVTDTQYF
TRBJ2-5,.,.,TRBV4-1,TGCGCCAGCAGCCCCAAGGGGGAACAAGAGACCCAGTACTTC,CASSPKGEQETQYF
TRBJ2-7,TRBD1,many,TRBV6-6,TGTGCCAGCAGTTTCCCGGGACAGGGCTACGAGCAGTACTTC,CASSFPGQGYEQYF
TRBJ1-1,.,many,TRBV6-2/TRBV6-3,TGTGCCAGCAGTTGGCCCGGGGGAATGACTGAAGCTTTCTTT,CASSWPGGMTEAFF
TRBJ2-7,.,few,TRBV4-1,TGCGCTAGCAGCCAAGAAGGGACAAGGGGCAACGAGCAGTACTTC,CASSQEGTRGNEQYF
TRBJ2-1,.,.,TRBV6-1,TGTGTCAGCAGTGAAGTCTGGTCTGGGGTGCAGTTCTTC,CVSSEVWSGVQFF
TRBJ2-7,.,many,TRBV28,TGTGCCAGCAGTTTAGCGGCCTACGAGCAGTACTTC,CASSLAAYEQYF
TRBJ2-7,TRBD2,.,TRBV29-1,TGCAGCGTTCGGACTAGCGGGAGCGACGAACAGTACTTC,CSVRTSGSDEQYF
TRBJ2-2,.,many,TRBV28,TGTGCCAGCAGTTCTTTAAGCCCTCCATTCGGGGAGCTGTTTTTT,CASSSLSPPFGELFF
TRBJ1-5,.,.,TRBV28,TGTGCCAGCACCGCGCCGGATAGCAATCAGCCCCAGCATTTT,CASTAPDSNQPQHF
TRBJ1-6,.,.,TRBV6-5,TGTGCCAGCAGTTTTCGTAAATCACTCCTCCACTTT,CASSFRKSLLHF
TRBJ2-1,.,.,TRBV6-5,TGTGCCAGCAGGCAGGAGATACTTTCCTACAAAGAGCGGTTCTTC,CASRQEILSYKERFF
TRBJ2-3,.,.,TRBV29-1,TGCAGCGTCGAATTCATGGTCACAGATACGCAGTATTTT,CSVEFMVTDTQYF
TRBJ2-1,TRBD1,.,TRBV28,TGTGCCAACAGTCCCCTGGGACAGGGATACAATGAGCAGTTCTTC,CANSPLGQGYNEQFF
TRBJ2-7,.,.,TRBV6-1,TGTGCCAGCAGTGAACAGGGTTGCGAGCAGTACTTC,CASSEQGCEQYF
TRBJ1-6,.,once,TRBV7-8,TGTGCCAGTAGCGGCCCGGGACCCCTTTCACCCCTCCACTTT,CASSGPGPLSPLHF
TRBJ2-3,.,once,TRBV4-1,TGCGCCATCAGCCAAGGCTCAGCGGGAGATACGCAGTATTTT,CAISQGSAGDTQYF
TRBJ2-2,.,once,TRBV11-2,TGTGCCAGCAACTTGTTCATGGCCACGAACACCGGGGAACTGTTTTTT,CASNLFMATNTGELFF
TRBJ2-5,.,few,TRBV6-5,TGTGCCAGCAGTTACGGCAGAAACCAAGAGACCCAGTACTTC,CASSYGRNQETQYF
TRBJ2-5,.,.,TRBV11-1,TGTGTCATCAGCCCGGACGGAATCGAGACCCAGTACTTC,CVISPDGIETQYF
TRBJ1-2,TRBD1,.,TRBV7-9,TGTGCCAGCAGCTTAGTCGGGACAGGGGTCTATGGCTACACCTTC,CASSLVGTGVYGYTF
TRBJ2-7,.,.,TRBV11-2,TGTGCCAGCATCTTGGATTTAGTGGGGGGCTCCGGTCGGTACTTC,CASILDLVGGSGRYF